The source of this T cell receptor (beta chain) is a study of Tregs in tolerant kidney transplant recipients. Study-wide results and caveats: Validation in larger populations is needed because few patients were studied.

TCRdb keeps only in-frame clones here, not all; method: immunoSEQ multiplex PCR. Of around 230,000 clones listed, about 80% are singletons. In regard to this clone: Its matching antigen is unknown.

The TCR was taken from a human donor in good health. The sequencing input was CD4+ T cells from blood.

CDR3 sequence reads: CASSGTSGRVLGETQYF. Written as DNA, the CDR3 is TGTGCCAGCAGTGGGACTAGCGGGAGGGTTTTGGGAGAGACCCAGTACTTC. The chain employs TRBV2 and TRBJ2-5, with 15 bases lining up with TRBD2. The CDR3 runs 17 residues. V trimming: 4 bases; J trimming: 4 bases; junction bases outside the gene matches: 7. Germline V gene lookup returns CDR1 SNHLY and CDR2 FYNNEI.